This TCR beta chain was sequenced for a study of CXCR3-negative and CXCR3-positive naive CD8 T cells (dated by TCRdb to between 2018 and 2021). Turning to the overall study: About 150 million TRB reads were obtained in total, roughly 1.5 +/- 0.3 million reads per library. Diversity and physicochemical repertoire analyses were performed on around ten donors pooled from two independent experiments. The TRBV-TRBJ cluster analysis covered naive subsets from several donors and memory cells from 3 donors.

The CDR3, from cysteine to phenylalanine, totals 12 residues. No DNA is listed. As concerns this clonotype: It has no known antigen specificity.

For every CD8+ T cell subset, 250,000 to 300,000 cells were flow-sorted straight into RLT lysis buffer, and each subset was sorted in triplicate. To exclude memory contaminants, naive CD8+ T cells were stringently defined as CD45RO-CCR7+CD27+CD95-. Using standard density gradient centrifugation, peripheral blood mononuclear cells were isolated from buffy coats. A FACSAria III was used to flow-sort naive CXCR3-negative and CXCR3-positive CD8+ T cells. Total RNA was extracted from sorted cells using an RNeasy Mini Kit. The sample was run on a NextSeq 550. The Human TCR Profiling Kit (MiLaboratory) was used to prepare UMI-labeled 5' RACE TRB cDNA libraries. cDNA synthesis used the entire amount of extracted RNA, and PCR amplification then used the entire amount of cDNA produced. Libraries were prepared in parallel using an identical number of PCR cycles. The authors' analysis ran thus. About 53,000 +/- 9,400 unique UMI-labeled TRB cDNA molecules per library were extracted with MIGEC and MiXCR, with at least two reads per UMI required. On average, each library contained about 40,000 +/- 10,000 functional in-frame TRB CDR3 nucleotide clonotypes without stop codons. After each sample was downsampled to 5000 UMI-labeled TRB molecules, VDJtools was used to calculate diversity metrics such as normalized Shannon-Wiener and Chao1. VDJtools computed clonotype-size-weighted physicochemical properties of the central five CDR3 residues: interaction energy, strength, volume and Kidera factor 4. Through TCRdb reprocessing, the reads give one entry per CDR3 protein sequence; DNA is omitted. The V and J calls and clone size come from TCRdb's table, not from the authors' own analysis. This sample's table lists 70,000 to 100,000 distinct CDR3 sequences. 1.7% of the sample is in the top ten clones.

Study-wide conclusions, independent of this receptor: Because CXCR3 expression was partially decreased after cryopreservation, freshly isolated PBMCs were used for most assays. Surface CD5, linked to self-reactivity in mice, was comparable between naive subsets; TCR interaction strength was therefore also inferred from TRB CDR3 physicochemical properties. Naive CXCR3-negative and CXCR3-positive cells from the same donor showed similar TRBV-TRBJ usage, whereas memory cells showed distinct patterns. Comparably high repertoire diversity was found in both naive subsets, whereas much lower repertoire diversity was found in memory CD8+ T cells. TRB CDR3s from CXCR3-positive naive cells showed higher hydrophobicity (lower Kidera factor 4), lower energy, and higher strength and volume indices than CXCR3-negative naive cells.

The chain is assembled from TRBV12-3 or TRBV12-4 and TRBJ2-1. Sample: naive CXCR3- CD8+ T cells from blood. What the cell subset or site label conveys for this sample: CD45RO-CCR7+CD27+CD95- naive CD8+ T cells lacking CXCR3 (TNR3-). This receptor was identified in a human donor in good health. Some clones in this sample may be carry-over from other donors' samples. The CDR3 reads as follows: CASSLWVDEQFF.